Following are 20 T cell receptor beta chains from one sample sequenced in a study of identical twins. TCRdb reanalysed the 5' RACE reads using MiXCR and keeps one entry per CDR3 protein. Found here are around 490,000 distinct CDR3 sequences, about 20% of them singletons; the top ten hold about 0.48%. This sample was also put to use in a study of yellow fever vaccine responses in identical twins.

The sample comprised CD4+ T cells sorted from blood. Receptors were obtained from a woman in her late teens or twenties in good health.

The table lists this clonotype with a few counts. The chain combines TRBV12-3 or TRBV12-4 with TRBJ2-3, with 8 bases aligning to TRBD2. The CDR3 covers 14 residues. Trimming removed 4 bases from V and 8 bases from J; junction bases left unmatched: 8. The CDR3 spells CASSSGGSGATQYF. The CDR3 DNA follows: TGTGCCAGCAGTTCCGGTGGTAGCGGGGCTACGCAGTATTTT.

The table lists this clonotype with a few counts. The chain links TRBV9 to TRBJ1-1; a possible D gene is TRBD1 (5 bases). Germline V gene lookup returns CDR1 SGDLS and CDR2 YYNGEE. Trimming took off 3 bases at V and 4 bases at J, with 13 bases between the two ends. The CDR3 loop spans 14 amino acids. CDR3 loop: CASSAALRGTEAFF. The CDR3 DNA is TGTGCCAGCAGCGCCGCCCTTAGGGGCACTGAAGCTTTCTTT.

The chain carries TRBV3-1 and TRBJ2-4, with 9 positions matching TRBD1. CDR1 is LGHDT, CDR2 YNNKEL, per germline (reference sequence). Germline trimming cut 3 bases from V and 12 bases from J; bases unmatched to any gene: 6. The CDR3 has 13 amino acids. Here the CDR3 reads CASSQLDRGDQYF. CDR3 nucleotide sequence: TGTGCCAGCAGCCAGCTGGACAGGGGCGATCAGTACTTC.

The rearrangement links TRBV20-1 to TRBJ1-2; 8 bases line up with TRBD1. This CDR3 is 17 amino acids long. From germline, CDR1 is DFQATT and CDR2 SNEGSKA (reference sequence). Losses at the gene ends were 2 bases for V and 8 bases for J; bases not matched to a gene: 19. This chain's CDR3 is CSARRFPGQDHPGGYTF. The CDR3 region has the DNA TGCAGTGCTAGAAGGTTCCCGGGACAGGACCATCCTGGGGGCTACACCTTC.

This clonotype was picked up a small number of times. The chain combines TRBV29-1 with TRBJ2-3; D remains unclear. Germline values: CDR1 SQVTM, CDR2 ANQGSEA. Trimming pared 8 bases from V and 4 bases from J, leaving 16 bases between. The CDR3 length is 13 residues. In DNA, the CDR3 is TGCAGCTCCAAACGGAAGTTGGCAGATACGCAGTATTTT. Protein product: CSSKRKLADTQYF.

The rearrangement uses TRBV10-3 and TRBJ2-1, with 10 nucleotides matching TRBD2. Trimming at V came to 4 bases and at J to 6 bases, leaving 12 bases not matched to a gene. This CDR3 spans 17 amino acids. CDR1 is ENHRY and CDR2 is SYGVKD in the germline V gene. The CDR3 sequence: CAISGLKREGPINEQFF. CDR3 DNA: TGTGCCATCAGTGGCCTAAAGCGGGAGGGCCCGATCAATGAGCAGTTCTTC.

This clonotype was observed a handful of times. The rearrangement uses TRBV4-1 and TRBJ1-5, with a tentative D call TRBD1 (5 bases). The V and J ends lost 0 bases and 2 bases respectively, with 11 bases between them. CDR1 and CDR2 (germline): MGHRA, YSYEKL. The CDR3 has 16 residues. The CDR3 protein is CASSQEGGEGNQPQHF. The CDR3 nucleotides are TGCGCCAGCAGCCAAGAAGGAGGGGAGGGCAATCAGCCCCAGCATTTT.

This clonotype was seen a handful of times. The rearrangement links TRBV29-1 to TRBJ1-2; the D is unclear. Trimming removed 6 bases from V and 6 bases from J, with 8 bases in between. The CDR3 length is 10 residues. Germline V gives CDR1 SQVTM, CDR2 ANQGSEA. The CDR3 sequence: CSVYGDGYTF. The CDR3 nucleotides are TGCAGCGTCTATGGAGATGGCTACACCTTC.

The J gene is TRBJ2-7, the V gene TRBV27; 7 bases are a match to TRBD2. Germline V gives CDR1 MNHEY, CDR2 SMNVEV (reference sequence). With 4 bases clipped from V and 0 bases from J, the junction kept 6 bases outside the gene matches. The CDR3 consists of 15 residues. CDR3 in DNA: TGTGCCAGCAGTTCCACTAGCGCTAGCTCCTACGAGCAGTACGTC. Protein sequence: CASSSTSASSYEQYV.

This clonotype was observed a handful of times. The CDR3 sequence: CASQTPVYTEAFF. The CDR3 region has the DNA TGTGCCAGCCAGACCCCCGTTTACACTGAAGCTTTCTTT. The rearrangement uses TRBV18 and TRBJ1-1; D remains unclear. V was shortened by 8 bases and J by 3 bases, with 13 bases between the two germline ends. The CDR3 is made up of 13 amino acids. Per germline, CDR1 KGHSH and CDR2 LQKENI. Combining the CDR3 with reference TRBV18 and TRBJ1-1 gives the whole variable domain NAGVMQNPRHLVRRRGQEARLRCSPMKGHSHVYWYRQLPEEGLKFMVYLQKENIIDESGMPKERFSAEFPKEGPSILRIQQVVRGDSAAYFCASQTPVYTEAFFGQGTRLTVV.

This clonotype was observed a handful of times. The chain links TRBV24-1 to TRBJ2-1; possible D gene TRBD2, 6 bases. The V and J ends lost 7 bases and 9 bases respectively, with 15 bases between them. CDR3 length equals 13 residues. Germline lookup yields CDR1 KGHDR and CDR2 SFDVKD. For the CDR3, the DNA is TGTGCCACCAGCCGGGGGACCCTCGGTGAGCAGTTCTTC. It is translated as CATSRGTLGEQFF.

The chain combines TRBV25-1 with TRBJ1-2; TRBD1 might be the D (5 bases). The CDR3 runs to 13 residues. Germline V gene lookup returns CDR1 MGHDK and CDR2 SYGVNS. V lost 6 bases to trimming and J lost 8 bases, with 16 bases between them. The CDR3 DNA reads as TGTGCCAGCAGCCGGGACCAGCTCTACGGCTACACCTTC. Translation: CASSRDQLYGYTF.

J is TRBJ1-5 and V is TRBV24-1; D not resolved. The germline CDR1 and CDR2 sequences are KGHDR and SFDVKD. V lost 5 bases to trimming and J lost 2 bases, with 6 bases between them. The CDR3 extends over 13 amino acids. CDR3 residues: CATSAQGNQPQHF. CDR3 nucleotides: TGTGCCACCAGTGCCCAGGGCAATCAGCCCCAGCATTTT.

This clonotype appeared many times. The chain joins TRBV7-9 to TRBJ2-1; unclear D gene. Trimming cost V 5 bases and J 4 bases, with 12 bases left between them. The CDR3 is 14 residues long. Germline loops: CDR1 SEHNR, CDR2 FQNEAQ (reference sequence). The CDR3 spells CASSHKAQYNEQFF. CDR3 DNA: TGTGCCAGCAGCCATAAAGCACAGTACAATGAGCAGTTCTTC.

The chain links TRBV20-1 to TRBJ2-7, with 12 bases identical to TRBD2. The CDR3 totals 19 residues. Germline trimming cut 1 base from V and 0 bases from J; bases unmatched to any gene: 13. CDR1 is DFQATT and CDR2 is SNEGSKA in the germline V gene (reference sequence). CDR3 sequence: CSARGPRLAGAPHSYEQYF. CDR3 DNA sequence: TGCAGTGCTAGAGGTCCCCGACTAGCGGGAGCCCCGCACTCCTACGAGCAGTACTTC.

The chain joins TRBV21-1 to TRBJ2-2; the table's D gene call, TRBD1, was not cross checked with the DNA. TRBV21-1 is flagged as a pseudogene. This CDR3 comprises 15 residues. CDR3 nucleotides: TGTGCCTGCTGGGGTTACAGGGTGAACACCGGGGAGCTGTTTTTT. This encodes CACWGYRVNTGELFF.

This clonotype showed up many times. The genes are TRBV5-5 and TRBJ2-2, with D uncertain. Germline V gene lookup returns CDR1 SGHKS and CDR2 YYEKEE (reference sequence). The germline V and J ends were trimmed by 5 bases and 5 bases, with 7 bases remaining between them. The CDR3 totals 12 residues. The CDR3 DNA sequence: TGTGCCAGCAGTCGCCAGACCGGGGAGCTGTTTTTT. Its translation is CASSRQTGELFF.

This clonotype was found many times. The chain carries TRBV13 and TRBJ2-1, with D hard to call. The germline CDR1 and CDR2 sequences are PRHDT and FYEKMQ (reference sequence). The CDR3 is made up of 15 amino acids. Deletions cut 5 bases from V and 0 bases from J, with 11 bases between. CDR3 region: CASSQTYTSYNEQFF. The CDR3 DNA sequence: TGTGCCAGCAGCCAGACTTATACCTCCTACAATGAGCAGTTCTTC. The entire variable domain, with the rest obtained from reference TRBV13 and TRBJ2-1, is as follows: AAGVIQSPRHLIKEKRETATLKCYPIPRHDTVYWYQQGPGQDPQFLISFYEKMQSDKGSIPDRFSAQQFSDYHSELNMSSLELGDSALYFCASSQTYTSYNEQFFGPGTRLTVL.

The chain combines TRBV20-1 with TRBJ2-1, with unresolved D. The germline V gene has CDR1 DFQATT and CDR2 SNEGSKA (reference sequence). This CDR3 contains 16 residues. V was trimmed by 0 bases and J by 3 bases, leaving 15 bases between them. The CDR3: CSARDPNPRLYNEQFF. CDR3 coding DNA: TGCAGTGCTAGAGATCCAAACCCCCGCCTCTACAATGAGCAGTTCTTC.

The J gene is TRBJ2-1, the V gene TRBV7-9; D uncertain. In germline, CDR1 is SEHNR, CDR2 FQNEAQ (reference sequence). V shed 5 bases and J shed 10 bases, with 12 bases lying between them. The CDR3 is 12 amino acids. In DNA form, the CDR3 reads TGTGCCAGCAGCCAACCTCTGGCAGAGCAGTTCTTC. Amino acids: CASSQPLAEQFF.